Given below is one T cell receptor beta chain in context. Antigen unknown. The study ran its PCR with 60 Vbeta and 13 Jbeta primers. Data came from immunoSEQ multiplex PCR; TCRdb stores just in-frame clones and leaves some out. This table holds 200,000 to 250,000 clones, roughly 80% found once. The record originates from a study of cytomegalovirus exposure and HLA in healthy donors. Overall study findings and caveats: Across donors, most TCRs were seen rarely, yet some public ones were widespread.

The germline CDR1 and CDR2 sequences are SNHLY and FYNNEI. The CDR3 has 14 amino acids. V lost 10 bases and J lost 8, with 18 bases in between. The sequencing input was PBMCs. The receptor's source is a man younger than 45 in good health and CMV-seronegative. The chain couples TRBV2 to TRBJ1-6, with a possible D match to TRBD1 (6 bases). CDR3 coding DNA: TGTGCCACCCGGGGCGGGGGCCGGGATTCACCCCTCCACTTT. Residues: CATRGGGRDSPLHF.